This is a list of T cell receptor beta chains from one sample in a study of identical twins. From the 5' RACE reads, TCRdb called clonotypes with MiXCR, one entry per CDR3 protein. Of about 660,000 distinct CDR3 sequences listed, 8.6% are singletons. In addition, the sample was reused for a study of yellow fever vaccine responses in identical twins.

The sample was PBMCs. These receptors came from a young woman in good health. The CDR3 runs from the conserved cysteine through the conserved F or W. The D gene is left open where the match is weak. Clone size is not always given. Where it is, it says once, few, many or a class for expanded clones.

cdr3_nt cdr3_aa d_call clone_size j_call v_call
TGTGCCAGCAGCGTAGCTGAGGCAGGGGGCGAATACGAGCAGTACTTC CASSVAEAGGEYEQYF TRBD1 NA TRBJ2-7 TRBV9
TGTGCCAGCAGTTTCTCGGACAGGGAATATGTCTACGAGCAGTACTTC CASSFSDREYVYEQYF TRBD1 many TRBJ2-7 TRBV6-2/TRBV6-3
TGCGCCAGCAGCTTCAGACTAGCGGGGGGTCTGCAAGAGACCCAGTACTTC CASSFRLAGGLQETQYF TRBD2 few TRBJ2-5 TRBV5-1
TGCGCCAGCAGCTTGGGTGGCTTAGGAGAGACCCAGTACTTC CASSLGGLGETQYF NA many TRBJ2-5 TRBV5-1
TGCGCCAGCAGTGATTTCGGGAAAGAATATCTCACAGATACGCAGTATTTT CASSDFGKEYLTDTQYF NA once TRBJ2-3 TRBV10-2
TGCGCCAGCAACCCGGGACAGGGGTACAATGAGCAGTTCTTC CASNPGQGYNEQFF TRBD1 few TRBJ2-1 TRBV5-1
TGTGCCAGCAGCTTAGAGATTAGCGGGAACACCGGGGAGCTGTTTTTT CASSLEISGNTGELFF NA NA TRBJ2-2 TRBV7-9
TGTGCCGACCGCGGCGGGGGCACAGATACGCAGTATTTT CADRGGGTDTQYF NA NA TRBJ2-3 TRBV12-3/TRBV12-4
TGCGCCAGCAGCTACGGACTAGCGGAGTATTACGAGCAGTACTTC CASSYGLAEYYEQYF TRBD2 NA TRBJ2-7 TRBV5-1
TGCAGTGTTAGAGGGTCGACCGGGACTAGCGGGAGGCCGTGGGAGACCCAGTACTTC CSVRGSTGTSGRPWETQYF TRBD2 NA TRBJ2-5 TRBV20-1
TGTGCCAGCAGCAACAGCTTAGCGGGAGAGGCCGAGCAGTACTTC CASSNSLAGEAEQYF TRBD2 few TRBJ2-7 TRBV7-6
TGCGCCAGCAGCTTGCCGACTAGCGGGTACGAGCAGTACTTC CASSLPTSGYEQYF TRBD2 few TRBJ2-7 TRBV5-1
TGTGCCAGCCGAAAAACCGGGACAGGGGCCGAGCAGTACTTC CASRKTGTGAEQYF TRBD1 many TRBJ2-7 TRBV6-1
TGTGCCAGCAGCGTTCCGGGGACTAGCGGGGTAGATACGCAGTATTTT CASSVPGTSGVDTQYF TRBD2 NA TRBJ2-3 TRBV5-5
TGCAGTGCTAGGCCGGGACTAGGAACCAACAATGAGCAGTTCTTC CSARPGLGTNNEQFF TRBD2 many TRBJ2-1 TRBV20-1
TGCGCCAGCAGCTTGGTATGGGATAGCGTAGGAGTCGAGCAGTACTTC CASSLVWDSVGVEQYF NA few TRBJ2-7 TRBV5-1
TGTGCCAGCAGCCAAGAACAGGGGAAGAACTACGAGCAGTACTTC CASSQEQGKNYEQYF TRBD1 NA TRBJ2-7 TRBV3-1
TGTGCCAGCAGTGAGCCAGCCGACAGTTCAGAGCAGTACTTC CASSEPADSSEQYF NA NA TRBJ2-7 TRBV6-1
TGTGCCAGCAGACTTACCATAGGGCAGAATGCTGGCTACACCTTC CASRLTIGQNAGYTF NA few TRBJ1-2 TRBV27
TGCGCCAGCAGCCAACTGCAGGGTATCAACAATGAGCAGTTCTTC CASSQLQGINNEQFF NA many TRBJ2-1 TRBV5-1
TGTGCCAGCACGAAAGCTGAAGCTTTCTTT CASTKAEAFF NA many TRBJ1-1 TRBV12-3/TRBV12-4
TGTGCCAGCAGCTTATTGGGCGGGGTGAACAATGAGCAGTTCTTC CASSLLGGVNNEQFF NA few TRBJ2-1 TRBV7-3
TGTGCCTCTATTGCGGGGGGGAACACTGAAGCTTTCTTT CASIAGGNTEAFF NA NA TRBJ1-1 TRBV10-3
TGTGCCAGCAGTTTTACCCAAACAGGGTATAATTCACCCCTCCACTTT CASSFTQTGYNSPLHF NA many TRBJ1-6 TRBV27
TGCAGTGTTCCGACAGGGGTTGGGGAAAAACTGTTTTTT CSVPTGVGEKLFF TRBD1 many TRBJ1-4 TRBV20-1
TGTGCCAGCGGCTCACGGGGTGGCTACACCTTC CASGSRGGYTF NA few TRBJ1-2 TRBV28
TGTGCCAGCAGCTCCCCGAGGTACAATGAGCAGTTCTTC CASSSPRYNEQFF NA many TRBJ2-1 TRBV11-3
TGCAGCGTTGAATTGGGGGTGATGAGGGAGAGACGGCAGTACTTC CSVELGVMRERRQYF NA many TRBJ2-7 TRBV29-1
TGCAGCGTACAGCGGGGGTTCGGTGACTATGGCTACACCTTC CSVQRGFGDYGYTF NA NA TRBJ1-2 TRBV29-1
TGCAGTGCTAGAGATAGCGGGACTAGTCGGATTTACGAGCAGTACTTC CSARDSGTSRIYEQYF TRBD2 NA TRBJ2-7 TRBV20-1
TGTGCCAGCAGCGGGGAGGTCTCCTACGAGCAGTACTTC CASSGEVSYEQYF NA NA TRBJ2-7 TRBV7-9
TGTGCCAGCAGCCCAGGACTGAGCCAAGAGACCCAGTACTTC CASSPGLSQETQYF NA many TRBJ2-5 TRBV7-9
TGTGCCAGCAGCTTAGGGGAGAGCACTACAGATACGCAGTATTTT CASSLGESTTDTQYF NA many TRBJ2-3 TRBV7-2
TGTGCCAGCAGCTCATGGGCAGACCACACAGATACGCAGTATTTT CASSSWADHTDTQYF NA NA TRBJ2-3 TRBV13
TGTGCCAGCAGCTTAGTCTCGGGGGGCTCATACAATGAGCAGTTCTTC CASSLVSGGSYNEQFF NA many TRBJ2-1 TRBV7-2
TGTGCCAGCAGCCCCACGCGGGGGGGGCCGGGGAATGAGCAGTTCTTC CASSPTRGGPGNEQFF TRBD2 NA TRBJ2-1 TRBV4-2
TGTGCCAGCAGCCAAGGGACTAGCTCCGGGGAGCTGTTTTTT CASSQGTSSGELFF TRBD2 many TRBJ2-2 TRBV3-1
TGTGCCAGCAGCCCACAGGGGAGCGGGAGATCGGGGGAGCAGTACTTC CASSPQGSGRSGEQYF NA many TRBJ2-7 TRBV27
TGTGCCAGCAGTTTACGGGGGGGGGCGTCCGAGCAGTACTTC CASSLRGGASEQYF TRBD2 NA TRBJ2-7 TRBV27